The clone carrying this TCR beta chain showed up many times. Its matching antigen is unknown. Trimming cost V 3 bases and J 1 base, with 15 bases left between them. CDR3 length: 16 amino acids. Germline CDR1 is SEHNR and CDR2 is FQNEAQ (reference sequence). This sample stems from a study of T cell repertoires in cytomegalovirus infection. About the study: Shared public TCR beta signatures pointed to both CMV infection and a matching HLA type. Study results and caveats: The study found HLA-C-restricted CMV-specific TCR beta clonotypes dominating the ex vivo response.

TCRdb reprocessed the reads via MiXCR and lists one record per CDR3 protein. The table records some 800,000 distinct CDR3 sequences, approximately 30% of them present only once. This receptor was identified in a human donor in good health (CMV status not recorded). Some clones in this sample may be carry-over from other donors' samples. The chain couples TRBV7-9 to TRBJ2-5; D is perhaps TRBD1 (6 bases). The specimen comprised cultured CD8+ T cells from PBMCs, sampled from culture after CMV antigen stimulation. CDR3 sequence reads: CASSFSTGPGQETQYF. The CDR3 nucleotides are TGTGCCAGCAGCTTCTCGACAGGACCTGGCCAAGAGACCCAGTACTTC.